Below, 8 T cell receptor beta chains from the same sample are listed, as sequenced in a study of Tregs in tolerant kidney transplant recipients. Method: immunoSEQ multiplex PCR; TCRdb's copy keeps in-frame clones and lacks some. The sample shows approximately 260,000 clones, approximately 84% of them seen only once. Sequencing was carried out using CD4+ T cells from blood. These receptor sequences come from a human donor in good health.

J is TRBJ2-3 and V is TRBV7-8; D gene ambiguous. Germline V gene lookup returns CDR1 SGHVS and CDR2 FQNEAQ. This CDR3 is built from 15 residues. V was trimmed by 1 base and J by 3 bases, leaving 11 bases between them. CDR3 sequence: CASSLGNGRTDTQYF. Here the CDR3 DNA reads TGTGCCAGCAGCTTAGGCAACGGAAGAACAGATACGCAGTATTTT.

The chain links TRBV6-6 to TRBJ1-1, with no clear D. V lost 7 bases and J 1 base, leaving 7 bases between the germline ends. Germline values: CDR1 MNHNY, CDR2 SVGAGI (reference sequence). This CDR3 spans 12 amino acids. CDR3 protein: CASKPRNTEAFF. CDR3 nucleotides: TGTGCCAGCAAGCCAAGGAACACTGAAGCTTTCTTT.

The chain recombines TRBV10-2 with TRBJ1-2; D is possibly TRBD1 (5 bases). Germline V lookup: CDR1 WSHSY, CDR2 SAAADI. The CDR3 consists of 13 residues. V lost 6 bases and J lost 5, with 13 bases in between. CDR3 DNA: TGCGCCAGCAGGGGGACGGGCCTATATGGCTACACCTTC. Amino acids: CASRGTGLYGYTF.

On this clone itself: This sample also contains other DNA sequences that code for the same CDR3. The chain combines TRBV7-9 with TRBJ1-2, with 7 positions matching TRBD1. The CDR3 covers 13 residues. Looked up from germline, CDR1 is SEHNR and CDR2 is FQNEAQ (reference sequence). The J segment lost 2 bases and the V segment lost 3 bases, leaving 0 bases of the junction unmatched. CDR3 in DNA: TGTGCCAGCAGCTTGGGACAGAACTATGGCTACACCTTC. Its translation: CASSLGQNYGYTF.

The V and J genes are TRBV5-4 and TRBJ2-7; 9 nucleotides agree with TRBD1. Germline trimming cut 4 bases from V and 5 bases from J; bases unmatched to any gene: 4. There are 13 residues in the CDR3. Germline assignment: CDR1 SGHNT and CDR2 YYREEE (reference sequence). CDR3 protein: CASSGQGLDEQYF. The DNA for the CDR3 is TGTGCCAGCAGCGGACAGGGGCTCGACGAGCAGTACTTC. The entire variable domain, with the rest obtained from reference TRBV5-4 and TRBJ2-7, is as follows: ETGVTQSPTHLIKTRGQQVTLRCSSQSGHNTVSWYQQALGQGPQFIFQYYREEENGRGNFPPRFSGLQFPNYSSELNVNALELDDSALYLCASSGQGLDEQYFGPGTRLTVT.

This clone was detected once. The genes are TRBV2 and TRBJ2-2; 10 bases are a match to TRBD2. The germline gives CDR1 SNHLY, CDR2 FYNNEI. CDR3 size: 14 residues. The V segment lost 2 bases and the J segment 6 bases; nucleotides outside the gene matches: 0. DNA of the CDR3: TGTGCCAGCAGTGAACTAGCGGGAGCCGGGGAGCTGTTTTTT. This sequence encodes CASSELAGAGELFF.

The J gene is TRBJ2-5, the V gene TRBV6-6, with 7 bases matching TRBD2. The CDR3 spans 14 residues. The germline V gene has CDR1 MNHNY and CDR2 SVGAGI (reference sequence). J gave up 4 bases and V 4 bases, and 6 bases lay outside the gene matches. The CDR3 DNA is TGTGCCAGCAGTTTCGGGAGGCGGGGAGAGACCCAGTACTTC. Residues: CASSFGRRGETQYF.

This chain uses TRBV6-5 with TRBJ2-2; a possible D gene is TRBD2 (6 bases). Trimming stripped 6 bases from V and 1 base from J, with 12 bases between. Germline values: CDR1 MNHEY, CDR2 SVGAGI. The CDR3 consists of 15 residues. CDR3 sequence reads: CASSQDGRNTGELFF. The DNA for the CDR3 is TGTGCCAGCAGCCAGGACGGGAGGAACACCGGGGAGCTGTTTTTT.